Listed here are 24 T cell receptor beta chains from one sample, sequenced in a study of beta chain features in type 1 diabetes. What was sequenced were expressed TCRB transcripts, since all of the isolated RNA had been reverse transcribed. Sequenced by immunoSEQ multiplex PCR; TCRdb stores in-frame clones only, minus some. The repertoire consists of fewer than 900,000 clones, with roughly a sixth occurring once and the leading ten covering 0.02% to 0.025%. Sequencing input: naive CD4+ T cells from blood. These receptors were obtained from a woman aged 18-29 years in good health.

The CDR3 nucleotides read TGTGCCAGCAGCTTTAAGAGGACAGGCCTCTCCGGTTCCTACAATGAGCAGTTCTTC. Amino acid sequence: CASSFKRTGLSGSYNEQFF. The chain employs TRBV5-4 and TRBJ2-1; the match to TRBD1 covers 7 bases. CDR1 SGHNT and CDR2 YYREEE come from the germline V gene (reference sequence). Trimming removed 2 bases from V and 1 base from J; junction bases left unmatched: 15. This CDR3 region has 19 residues.

This rearrangement joins TRBV11-2 to TRBJ2-1; 14 bases match TRBD2. The CDR3 length is 16 residues. V lost 0 bases, J lost 15 bases, and 10 bases stayed unmatched. Germline loops: CDR1 SGHAT, CDR2 FQNNGV. The CDR3 reads CASSLDMGLAGVFLFF. The DNA of the CDR3 is TGTGCCAGCAGCTTAGATATGGGACTAGCGGGAGTGTTTTTGTTCTTC.

The chain links TRBV7-9 to TRBJ2-3; possible D gene TRBD1, 5 bases. Germline V CDR1 and CDR2: SEHNR, FQNEAQ (reference sequence). V was trimmed by 1 base and J by 3 bases, leaving 17 bases between them. The CDR3 contains 17 residues. The chain's CDR3 is CASSLDRWGKSTDTQYF. CDR3 sequence (DNA): TGTGCCAGCAGCTTAGATCGGTGGGGCAAATCGACAGATACGCAGTATTTT.

This clone was detected once. The chain links TRBV28 to TRBJ2-7; the D is unclear. Trimming removed 7 bases from V and 4 bases from J, with 14 bases in between. CDR3 size: 13 residues. Germline V lookup: CDR1 MDHEN, CDR2 SYDVKM. The CDR3 nucleotides read TGTGCCAGCAACCGGGCCGGGCGATACGAGCAGTACTTC. Encoded protein: CASNRAGRYEQYF.

In this sample, this clone turned up a few times. The CDR3 bases are TGTGCCAGCAGCGCTAGTTCCACTAGAGCCACAGATACGCAGTATTTT. Translating it yields CASSASSTRATDTQYF. The chain carries TRBV9 and TRBJ2-3; tentatively, D is TRBD2 (5 bases). Trimming shortened V by 3 bases and J by 2 bases, and 16 bases separated the two germline ends. This CDR3 is 16 amino acids long. The germline gives CDR1 SGDLS, CDR2 YYNGEE.

This clone was detected a few times. The chain recombines TRBV5-1 with TRBJ2-7; D gene uncertain. Trimming pared 0 bases from V and 4 bases from J, leaving 11 bases between. This CDR3 comprises 14 residues. The germline gives CDR1 SGHRS, CDR2 YFSETQ. CDR3 bases: TGCGCCAGCAGCTTGGGTCGATGGGGTTACGAGCAGTACTTC. Its translation is CASSLGRWGYEQYF.

The chain joins TRBV5-1 to TRBJ2-5; D gene ambiguous. The better agreement between TRBJ2-7 and the DNA end casts doubt on the J call. Germline CDR1 SGHRS, CDR2 YFSETQ. The CDR3 is 13 amino acids. CDR3 DNA: TGCGCCAGCAGCTATGACGGTTCCTACGAGCAGTACTTC. Translating gives CASSYDGSYEQYF.

The genes are TRBV11-2 and TRBJ2-5; possible D gene TRBD2, 5 bases. This CDR3 region has 12 residues. Germline V gene data show CDR1 as SGHAT and CDR2 as FQNNGV. V was cut by 1 base and J by 9 bases, with 9 bases left in between. As DNA, the CDR3 is TGTGCCAGCAGCTTAGTGGGAGTTTCCCAGTACTTC. This translates into CASSLVGVSQYF.

As to this clone: The sample contains more than one DNA sequence encoding this CDR3. This chain connects TRBV15 to TRBJ2-2; D gene uncertain. The V end was cut by 6 bases, the J end by 6 bases, with 8 bases between. CDR3 length: 12 residues. CDR1 is LNHNV and CDR2 is YYDKDF in the germline V gene (reference sequence). The CDR3 nucleotides are TGTGCCACCAGACGACCCCCCGGGGAGCTGTTTTTT. Protein product: CATRRPPGELFF.

This clone was seen only a few times. The V call is TRBV4-3, the J call TRBJ2-7; D is perhaps TRBD1 (5 bases). V was shortened by 0 bases and J by 4 bases, with 10 bases between the two germline ends. Germline V gene lookup returns CDR1 LGHNA and CDR2 YSLEER. This CDR3 has 14 amino acids. In DNA, the CDR3 is TGCGCCAGCAGCCAAGAGCAGGGTCCTTACGAGCAGTACTTC. It is translated as CASSQEQGPYEQYF.

This clone was recorded a few times. CDR3 sequence reads: CASSPTSSYEQYF. CDR3 sequence (DNA): TGTGCCAGCAGCCCAACCTCCAGCTACGAGCAGTACTTC. The chain is built from TRBV11-2 and TRBJ2-7; the D is unclear. The ends were cut back, 5 bases at V and 3 bases at J, with 11 bases in the middle. The CDR3 extends over 13 amino acids. Germline V gives CDR1 SGHAT, CDR2 FQNNGV.

In its sample, this clone was seen a few times. CDR3: CASSADRPTDTQYF. In nucleotides, the CDR3 is TGTGCCAGCAGCGCCGACAGGCCCACAGATACGCAGTATTTT. The V and J genes are TRBV7-9 and TRBJ2-3; perhaps TRBD1 as D (6 bases). In germline, CDR1 is SEHNR, CDR2 FQNEAQ (reference sequence). The CDR3 totals 14 residues. V lost 5 bases, J lost 2 bases, and 11 bases lay in between.

This clone was counted only a few times. The rearrangement joins TRBV11-1 to TRBJ2-7, with D unresolved. The V gene's germline CDR1 is SGHAT and CDR2 FQDESV (reference sequence). The CDR3 is made up of 13 amino acids. The V end lost 5 bases, the J end lost 0 bases, and 8 bases lay between the germline ends. CDR3 sequence: CASSNRNSYEQYF. The CDR3 coding sequence is TGTGCCAGCAGCAACCGCAACTCCTACGAGCAGTACTTC.

This clone was observed a few times. Since a much larger clone is just one base distant, this may be a read error. This sequence joins TRBV7-3 and TRBJ2-6; no definite D call. This CDR3 comprises 14 residues. Trimming stripped 1 base from V and 0 bases from J, with 1 base between. The germline CDR1 and CDR2 sequences are SGHTA and FQGTGA. The CDR3 DNA is TGTGCCAGCAGCTTAATCTCTGGGGCCAACGTCCTGACTTTC. Its protein is CASSLISGANVLTF.

A few counts support this clone. The chain is built from TRBV5-6 and TRBJ2-4; 9 nucleotides line up with TRBD2. The junction had 13 bases not matched to a gene; V was cut back by 4 bases and J by 5 bases. Germline CDR1 and CDR2: SGHDT and YYEEEE. The CDR3 length is 17 residues. CDR3 amino acids: CASSPAMGREGENIQYF. The CDR3 nucleotides are TGTGCCAGCAGCCCCGCAATGGGGCGGGAGGGTGAAAACATTCAGTACTTC.

This sequence joins TRBV6-4 and TRBJ1-2; possibly TRBD1 for D (5 bases). In germline, CDR1 is MRHNA, CDR2 SNTAGT. The CDR3 is made up of 15 amino acids. V dropped 3 bases and J dropped 4 bases, with 15 bases sitting between them. The CDR3 sequence: CASSEYHTGTYGYTF. The CDR3 coding sequence is TGTGCCAGCAGTGAGTACCACACAGGAACCTATGGCTACACCTTC.

This clone has a handful of counts. The gene calls are TRBV7-2 and TRBJ2-7; D may be TRBD2 (6 bases). CDR1 and CDR2 (germline): SGHTA, FQGNSA. This CDR3 contains 14 residues. Between the trimmed V and J ends, which lost 1 base and 0 bases, there was a span of 7 bases. The CDR3 spells CASSLGLVSYEQYF. The CDR3 DNA reads TGTGCCAGCAGCTTAGGACTAGTCTCCTACGAGCAGTACTTC.

This clone was counted between two and nine times. The chain employs TRBV11-2 and TRBJ2-7; 9 bases line up with TRBD1. The CDR3 length is 16 residues. Trimming at V came to 3 bases and at J to 0 bases, leaving 6 bases not matched to a gene. Germline V CDR1 and CDR2: SGHAT, FQNNGV. The CDR3 nucleotides are TGTGCCAGCAGCTTGTTACGACAGGGGGTCTCCTACGAGCAGTACTTC. The encoded protein is CASSLLRQGVSYEQYF.

CDR3 protein: CASSEDWTGPGAYEQYF. The CDR3, as DNA: TGTGCCAGCAGTGAAGATTGGACCGGCCCAGGGGCCTACGAGCAGTACTTC. This chain links TRBV6-1 with TRBJ2-7; tentative D call: TRBD1 (6 bases). The CDR3 loop spans 17 amino acids. Deletions cut 1 base from V and 2 bases from J, with 18 bases between. Germline CDR1 MNHNS, CDR2 SASEGT.

This clone came up a few times. The chain combines TRBV2 with TRBJ2-3, with 8 bases matching TRBD2. The CDR3 contains 18 residues. The trim removed 5 bases at V and 0 bases at J, leaving 13 bases unmatched. The V gene's germline CDR1 is SNHLY and CDR2 FYNNEI. The CDR3 nucleotides read TGTGCCAGCAGTAAAGGAATCGTCGCGGGAGGAAGCACAGATACGCAGTATTTT. This gives the protein CASSKGIVAGGSTDTQYF.

This clone has only a few counts. The chain links TRBV21-1 to TRBJ2-1; no DNA check was done on the table's D call, TRBD1. TRBV21-1 is a recognized pseudogene. The CDR3 extends over 16 amino acids. CDR3 bases: TGTGCCAGCAGCAAAGATCCAGGGGACCGCTACAATGAGCAGTTCTTC. As protein: CASSKDPGDRYNEQFF.

The V and J genes are TRBV28 and TRBJ2-1; TRBD2 matches at 7 bases. The J segment lost 5 bases and the V segment lost 7 bases, leaving 14 bases of the junction unmatched. The CDR3 spans 16 residues. The germline V gene encodes CDR1 MDHEN and CDR2 SYDVKM. DNA for the CDR3: TGTGCCAGCACTCCGGATAGCGGGCATAACCACAATGAGCAGTTCTTC. The encoded protein is CASTPDSGHNHNEQFF.

This clone has just a few counts. One end of the junction varies from germline; a read error may be responsible. The chain links TRBV2 to TRBJ2-7, with a possible D match to TRBD1 (6 bases). The CDR3 runs 11 residues. Germline values: CDR1 SNHLY, CDR2 FYNNEI. The CDR3 reads CASSEGAAPGF. The CDR3 DNA follows: TGTGCCAGCAGTGAGGGGGCGGCCCCGGGCTTC. The variable domain in full, with the rest retrieved from reference TRBV2 and TRBJ2-7, is EPEVTQTPSHQVTQMGQEVILRCVPISNHLYFYWYRQILGQKVEFLVSFYNNEISEKSEIFDDQFSVERPDGSNFTLKIRSTKLEDSAMYFCASSEGAAPGFGPGTRLTVT.

The chain uses TRBV4-2 and TRBJ2-1, with 7 bases that match TRBD1. Germline CDR1 is LGHNA and CDR2 is YNFKEQ. Trimming removed 3 bases from V and 3 bases from J; junction bases left unmatched: 11. The CDR3 loop spans 17 amino acids. The CDR3 spells CASSQVVKGQLYNEQFF. In DNA form, the CDR3 reads TGTGCCAGCAGCCAGGTAGTGAAGGGACAGCTCTACAATGAGCAGTTCTTC.